The rows below give T cell receptor beta chains drawn from one sample of a study of monozygotic twins with cystic fibrosis. Generated by immunoSEQ multiplex PCR, the TCRdb table keeps only in-frame clones and is missing some. This sample carries 30,000 to 40,000 clones, around 96% of them seen once, and the ten largest clones take 0.15% to 0.2%. Sequencing was done on a sample of blood. The receptors were sampled from a girl aged 2 to 10 with cystic fibrosis. Each CDR3 is given with its conserved first and last residue. The D gene is left open where the match is weak. The listing skips clone size in some rows; elsewhere it reads once, few, many or a size class.

D gene: -
clone size: -
V gene: TRBV7-9
J gene: TRBJ1-1
CDR3 protein: CASSLAQGRGTEAFF
CDR3 DNA: TGTGCCAGCAGCTTAGCGCAGGGCCGGGGCACTGAAGCTTTCTTT

D gene: -
clone size: -
V gene: TRBV7-8
J gene: TRBJ1-4
CDR3 protein: CASSFDAVSGGTNEKLFF
CDR3 DNA: TGTGCCAGCAGCTTTGATGCGGTCAGCGGCGGTACTAATGAAAAACTGTTTTTT

D gene: -
clone size: -
V gene: TRBV28
J gene: TRBJ2-3
CDR3 protein: CASSLNRGTDTQYF
CDR3 DNA: TGTGCCAGCAGTTTAAACAGGGGCACAGATACGCAGTATTTT

D gene: TRBD2
clone size: -
V gene: TRBV15
J gene: TRBJ2-7
CDR3 protein: CATSSGRGSYEQYF
CDR3 DNA: TGTGCCACCAGTAGCGGGAGGGGTTCCTACGAGCAGTACTTC

D gene: TRBD1
clone size: -
V gene: TRBV6-6
J gene: TRBJ1-3
CDR3 protein: CASSYSGQGGGNTIYF
CDR3 DNA: TGTGCCAGCAGTTACTCGGGACAGGGAGGGGGAAACACCATATATTTT

D gene: TRBD1
clone size: -
V gene: TRBV18
J gene: TRBJ2-2
CDR3 protein: CASSSPGQGGTGELFF
CDR3 DNA: TGTGCCAGCTCGTCTCCGGGACAGGGTGGCACCGGGGAGCTGTTTTTT

D gene: -
clone size: -
V gene: TRBV10-3
J gene: TRBJ2-6
CDR3 protein: CAISENFGRLLSGANVLTF
CDR3 DNA: TGTGCCATCAGTGAGAACTTTGGACGCCTCCTCTCTGGGGCCAACGTCCTGACTTTC

D gene: -
clone size: -
V gene: TRBV2
J gene: TRBJ1-1
CDR3 protein: CASTARQVNTEAFF
CDR3 DNA: TGTGCCAGCACCGCCAGACAGGTGAACACTGAAGCTTTCTTT

D gene: -
clone size: -
V gene: TRBV25-1
J gene: TRBJ2-1
CDR3 protein: CASSVITNYNEQFF
CDR3 DNA: TGTGCCAGCAGTGTTATTACCAACTACAATGAGCAGTTCTTC

D gene: -
clone size: -
V gene: TRBV6-1
J gene: TRBJ1-5
CDR3 protein: CASSAGQGSNQPQHF
CDR3 DNA: TGTGCCAGCAGTGCAGGCCAGGGGAGCAATCAGCCCCAGCATTTT

D gene: -
clone size: -
V gene: TRBV19
J gene: TRBJ2-4
CDR3 protein: CASSISSGKLAKNIQYF
CDR3 DNA: TGTGCCAGTAGTATTTCTTCGGGGAAACTAGCCAAAAACATTCAGTACTTC

D gene: -
clone size: -
V gene: TRBV5-1
J gene: TRBJ2-7
CDR3 protein: CASSLGMRSEQYF
CDR3 DNA: TGCGCCAGCAGCTTGGGGATGCGGTCCGAGCAGTACTTC

D gene: TRBD2
clone size: -
V gene: TRBV4-1
J gene: TRBJ2-1
CDR3 protein: CASSPSGSSYNEQFF
CDR3 DNA: TGCGCCAGCAGCCCTAGCGGGAGCTCCTACAATGAGCAGTTCTTC

D gene: -
clone size: -
V gene: TRBV6-6
J gene: TRBJ1-3
CDR3 protein: CASMGRVATIYF
CDR3 DNA: TGTGCCAGCATGGGCAGGGTCGCCACCATATATTTT

D gene: TRBD1
clone size: -
V gene: TRBV10-3
J gene: TRBJ1-2
CDR3 protein: CAISDYRGGYTF
CDR3 DNA: TGTGCCATCAGCGATTACAGGGGCGGCTACACCTTC

D gene: -
clone size: -
V gene: TRBV29-1
J gene: TRBJ2-3
CDR3 protein: CSVAGRYTDTQYF
CDR3 DNA: TGCAGCGTTGCGGGCCGATACACAGATACGCAGTATTTT

D gene: -
clone size: -
V gene: TRBV2
J gene: TRBJ2-4
CDR3 protein: CASSGGIWENIQYF
CDR3 DNA: TGTGCCAGCAGTGGGGGTATTTGGGAAAACATTCAGTACTTC

D gene: -
clone size: -
V gene: TRBV4-1
J gene: TRBJ1-2
CDR3 protein: CASSQEPRYGYTF
CDR3 DNA: TGCGCCAGCAGCCAAGAGCCCCGTTATGGCTACACCTTC

D gene: TRBD2
clone size: -
V gene: TRBV4-2
J gene: TRBJ2-1
CDR3 protein: CASSQVIGLAGGNEQFF
CDR3 DNA: TGTGCCAGCAGCCAAGTCATAGGACTAGCGGGAGGTAATGAGCAGTTCTTC

D gene: -
clone size: -
V gene: TRBV30
J gene: TRBJ2-7
CDR3 protein: CALAANYEQYF
CDR3 DNA: TGTGCCCTGGCGGCCAACTACGAGCAGTACTTC

D gene: -
clone size: once
V gene: TRBV18
J gene: TRBJ1-5
CDR3 protein: CASSRGRLGYSNQPQHF
CDR3 DNA: TGTGCCAGCTCACGGGGTAGGTTGGGGTATAGCAATCAGCCCCAGCATTTT

D gene: TRBD1
clone size: -
V gene: TRBV29-1
J gene: TRBJ1-1
CDR3 protein: CSIPPTGGTEAFF
CDR3 DNA: TGCAGCATCCCCCCGACAGGGGGTACTGAAGCTTTCTTT

D gene: -
clone size: -
V gene: TRBV5-1
J gene: TRBJ1-6
CDR3 protein: CASSLASDPGNSPLHF
CDR3 DNA: TGCGCCAGCAGCTTGGCCTCTGACCCTGGAAATTCACCCCTCCACTTT

D gene: TRBD1
clone size: -
V gene: TRBV5-8
J gene: TRBJ1-1
CDR3 protein: CASSWEGAPDTEAFF
CDR3 DNA: TGTGCCAGCAGCTGGGAGGGGGCGCCGGACACTGAAGCTTTCTTT

D gene: TRBD2
clone size: -
V gene: TRBV4-2
J gene: TRBJ2-7
CDR3 protein: CASSQALAGGYSYEQYF
CDR3 DNA: TGTGCCAGCAGCCAAGCGCTAGCGGGAGGCTACTCCTACGAGCAGTACTTC

D gene: -
clone size: -
V gene: TRBV10-3
J gene: TRBJ2-7
CDR3 protein: CAISVLGGEQYF
CDR3 DNA: TGTGCCATCAGTGTCCTAGGGGGCGAGCAGTACTTC

D gene: TRBD2
clone size: -
V gene: TRBV11-2
J gene: TRBJ2-7
CDR3 protein: CASSWGLAGVGEQYF
CDR3 DNA: TGTGCCAGCAGCTGGGGACTAGCGGGAGTGGGTGAGCAGTACTTC

D gene: -
clone size: -
V gene: TRBV5-1
J gene: TRBJ1-3
CDR3 protein: CASSLNSQGNTIYF
CDR3 DNA: TGCGCCAGCAGCTTGAATTCCCAGGGAAACACCATATATTTT

D gene: -
clone size: -
V gene: TRBV9
J gene: TRBJ2-2
CDR3 protein: CASTTGGRGRTGELFF
CDR3 DNA: TGTGCCAGCACGACCGGAGGGCGGGGACGGACCGGGGAGCTGTTTTTT

D gene: -
clone size: -
V gene: TRBV29-1
J gene: TRBJ2-7
CDR3 protein: CSVSMPTYEQYF
CDR3 DNA: TGCAGCGTTTCTATGCCAACCTACGAGCAGTACTTC

D gene: TRBD2
clone size: -
V gene: TRBV9
J gene: TRBJ2-2
CDR3 protein: CASSVTSGSSAGELFF
CDR3 DNA: TGTGCCAGCAGCGTGACTAGCGGGAGTAGCGCCGGGGAGCTGTTTTTT

D gene: -
clone size: -
V gene: TRBV19
J gene: TRBJ1-1
CDR3 protein: CASSRLPGDTEAFF
CDR3 DNA: TGTGCCAGTAGTCGTTTACCCGGAGACACTGAAGCTTTCTTT

D gene: -
clone size: -
V gene: TRBV19
J gene: TRBJ2-7
CDR3 protein: CASSINGNGEQYF
CDR3 DNA: TGTGCCAGTAGTATAAACGGGAACGGCGAGCAGTACTTC

D gene: TRBD1
clone size: -
V gene: TRBV18
J gene: TRBJ1-5
CDR3 protein: CASSPGQGNQPQHF
CDR3 DNA: TGTGCCAGCTCCCCCGGACAGGGCAATCAGCCCCAGCATTTT

D gene: TRBD1
clone size: -
V gene: TRBV6-4
J gene: TRBJ2-7
CDR3 protein: CASSVLQGTEQYF
CDR3 DNA: TGTGCCAGCAGTGTCCTACAGGGGACCGAGCAGTACTTC

D gene: TRBD2
clone size: -
V gene: TRBV2
J gene: TRBJ2-7
CDR3 protein: CASRVLAGVGYEQYF
CDR3 DNA: TGTGCCAGCAGGGTCCTAGCGGGAGTGGGGTACGAGCAGTACTTC

D gene: -
clone size: -
V gene: TRBV7-8
J gene: TRBJ2-5
CDR3 protein: CASSLLEEETQYF
CDR3 DNA: TGTGCCAGCAGCTTATTGGAGGAGGAGACCCAGTACTTC

D gene: -
clone size: -
V gene: TRBV19
J gene: TRBJ1-1
CDR3 protein: CASSIYRMNTEAFF
CDR3 DNA: TGTGCCAGTAGTATATACCGGATGAACACTGAAGCTTTCTTT

D gene: TRBD2
clone size: -
V gene: TRBV7-2
J gene: TRBJ2-3
CDR3 protein: CASSLDSSGNTDTQYF
CDR3 DNA: TGTGCCAGCAGCTTAGATTCTAGCGGGAACACAGATACGCAGTATTTT

D gene: -
clone size: -
V gene: TRBV4-1
J gene: TRBJ2-1
CDR3 protein: CASSQGLPNEQFF
CDR3 DNA: TGCGCCAGCAGCCAAGGGCTCCCCAATGAGCAGTTCTTC

D gene: TRBD2
clone size: once
V gene: TRBV11-2
J gene: TRBJ2-5
CDR3 protein: CASSLYSVAGGNKETQYF
CDR3 DNA: TGTGCCAGCAGCTTATACTCTGTAGCGGGAGGAAACAAAGAGACCCAGTACTTC